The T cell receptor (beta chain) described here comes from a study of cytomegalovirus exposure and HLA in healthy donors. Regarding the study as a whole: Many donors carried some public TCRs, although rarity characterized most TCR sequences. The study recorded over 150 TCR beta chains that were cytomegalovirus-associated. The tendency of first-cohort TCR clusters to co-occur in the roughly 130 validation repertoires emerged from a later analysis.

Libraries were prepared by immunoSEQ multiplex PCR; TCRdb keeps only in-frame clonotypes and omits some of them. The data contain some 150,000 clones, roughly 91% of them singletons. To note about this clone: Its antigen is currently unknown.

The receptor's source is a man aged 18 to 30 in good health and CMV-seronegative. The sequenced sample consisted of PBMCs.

The CDR3 loop is CASSPTRNTEAFF. The CDR3 nucleotides are TGTGCCAGCAGCCCCACAAGGAACACTGAAGCTTTCTTT. The gene calls are TRBV7-9 and TRBJ1-1, with D unclear. Looked up from germline, CDR1 is SEHNR and CDR2 is FQNEAQ (reference sequence). This CDR3 has 13 amino acids. The V end was cut by 5 bases, the J end by 1 base, with 8 bases between.